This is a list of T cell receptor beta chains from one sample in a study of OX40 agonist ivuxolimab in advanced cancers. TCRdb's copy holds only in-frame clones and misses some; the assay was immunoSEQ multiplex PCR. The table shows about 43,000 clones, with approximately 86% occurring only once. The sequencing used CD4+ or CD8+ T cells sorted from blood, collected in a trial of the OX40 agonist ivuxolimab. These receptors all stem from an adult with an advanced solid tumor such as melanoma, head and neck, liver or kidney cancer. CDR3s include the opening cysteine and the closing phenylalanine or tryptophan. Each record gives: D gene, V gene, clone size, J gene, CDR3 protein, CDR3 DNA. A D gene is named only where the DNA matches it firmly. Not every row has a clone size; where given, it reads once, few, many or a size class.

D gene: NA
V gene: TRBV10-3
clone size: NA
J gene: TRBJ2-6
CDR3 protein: CAISGDRDSAAGANVLTF
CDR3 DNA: TGTGCCATCAGTGGTGACAGGGACTCGGCGGCGGGGGCCAACGTCCTGACTTTC

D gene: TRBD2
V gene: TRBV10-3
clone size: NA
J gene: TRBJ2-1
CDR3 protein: CASSLWGSGSDEQFF
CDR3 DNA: TGTGCCAGCAGCTTATGGGGTAGCGGGAGTGATGAGCAGTTCTTC

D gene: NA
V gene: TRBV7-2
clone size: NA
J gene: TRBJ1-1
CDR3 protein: CASSFSGRGTEAFF
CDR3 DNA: TGTGCCAGCAGCTTCTCCGGGCGAGGGACTGAAGCTTTCTTT

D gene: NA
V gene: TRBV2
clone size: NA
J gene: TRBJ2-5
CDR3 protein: CASRPRRGVETQYF
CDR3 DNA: TGTGCCAGCAGACCAAGGAGGGGGGTGGAGACCCAGTACTTC

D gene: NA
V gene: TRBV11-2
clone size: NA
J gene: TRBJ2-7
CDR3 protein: CASSLYGYEQYF
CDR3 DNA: TGTGCCAGCAGCCTCTACGGCTACGAGCAGTACTTC

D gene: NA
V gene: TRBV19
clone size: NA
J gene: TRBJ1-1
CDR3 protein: CASSTSGRQNTEAFF
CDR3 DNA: TGTGCCAGTAGTACTTCGGGACGGCAGAACACTGAAGCTTTCTTT

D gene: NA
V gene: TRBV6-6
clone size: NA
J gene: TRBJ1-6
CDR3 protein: CASSLTEDNSPLHF
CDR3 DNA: TGTGCCAGCAGTTTGACAGAGGATAATTCACCCCTCCACTTT

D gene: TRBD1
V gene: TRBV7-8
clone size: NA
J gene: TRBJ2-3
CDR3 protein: CASSSWTGQSDTQYF
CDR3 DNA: TGTGCCAGCAGCTCATGGACAGGGCAATCGGATACGCAGTATTTT

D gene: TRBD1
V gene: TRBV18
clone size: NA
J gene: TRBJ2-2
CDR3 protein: CASSSRDRGTGELFF
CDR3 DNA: TGTGCCAGCTCATCCCGGGACAGGGGAACCGGGGAGCTGTTTTTT

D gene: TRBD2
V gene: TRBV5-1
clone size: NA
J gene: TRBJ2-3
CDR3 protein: CASSLVLAGATDTQYF
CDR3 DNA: TGCGCCAGCAGCTTGGTACTAGCGGGAGCAACAGATACGCAGTATTTT

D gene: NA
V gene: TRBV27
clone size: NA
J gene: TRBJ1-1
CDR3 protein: CASSHTGGPLNTEAFF
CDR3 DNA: TGTGCCAGCAGTCATACCGGGGGGCCGTTGAACACTGAAGCTTTCTTT

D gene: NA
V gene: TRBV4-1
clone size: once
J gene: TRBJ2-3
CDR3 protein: CASSQDHITDPSTDTQYF
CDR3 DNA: TGCGCCAGCAGCCAAGATCATATAACAGACCCTAGCACAGATACGCAGTATTTT

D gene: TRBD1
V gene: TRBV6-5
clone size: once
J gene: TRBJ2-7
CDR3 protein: CASSNRQGPYEQYF
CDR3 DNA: TGTGCCAGCAGTAACCGACAGGGACCATACGAGCAGTACTTC

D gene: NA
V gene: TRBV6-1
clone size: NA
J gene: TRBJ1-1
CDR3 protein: CASSAGPYMNTEAFF
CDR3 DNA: TGTGCCAGCAGTGCCGGGCCTTACATGAACACTGAAGCTTTCTTT

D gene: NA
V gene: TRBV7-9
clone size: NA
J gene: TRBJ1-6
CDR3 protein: CASRRERNSPLHF
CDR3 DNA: TGTGCCAGCCGACGGGAGCGAAATTCACCCCTCCACTTT

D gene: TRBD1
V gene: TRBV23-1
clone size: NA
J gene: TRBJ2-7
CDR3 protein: CASILQGNEQYF
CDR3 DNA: TGCGCCAGCATCCTACAGGGGAACGAGCAGTACTTC

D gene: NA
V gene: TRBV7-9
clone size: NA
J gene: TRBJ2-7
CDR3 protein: CASSLSRGYEQYF
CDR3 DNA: TGTGCCAGCAGCTTAAGCCGGGGCTACGAGCAGTACTTC

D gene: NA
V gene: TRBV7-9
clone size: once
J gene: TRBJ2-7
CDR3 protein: CASSPISHEQYF
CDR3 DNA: TGTGCCAGCAGCCCTATTTCGCACGAGCAGTACTTC

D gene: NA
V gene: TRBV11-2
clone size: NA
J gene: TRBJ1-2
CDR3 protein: CASSPGEGVYYGYTF
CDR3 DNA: TGTGCCAGCAGCCCGGGGGAGGGGGTTTACTATGGCTACACCTTC

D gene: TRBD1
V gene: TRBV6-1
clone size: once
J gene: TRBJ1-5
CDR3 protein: CASSDRERQPQHF
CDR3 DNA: TGTGCCAGCAGCGACAGGGAGCGGCAGCCCCAGCATTTT

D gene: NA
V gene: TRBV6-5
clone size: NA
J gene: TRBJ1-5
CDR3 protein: CASSFPSTGRGQPQHF
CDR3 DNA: TGTGCCAGCAGTTTCCCTTCAACAGGGAGAGGACAGCCCCAGCATTTT

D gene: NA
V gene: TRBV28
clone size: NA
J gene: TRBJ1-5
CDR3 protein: CASSPVRGGARNQPQHF
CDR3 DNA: TGTGCCAGCAGTCCCGTTCGGGGGGGGGCCAGGAATCAGCCCCAGCATTTT

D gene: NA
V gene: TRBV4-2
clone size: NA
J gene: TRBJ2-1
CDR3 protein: CASSQVSGQNNEQFF
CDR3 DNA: TGTGCCAGCAGCCAAGTTAGCGGACAGAACAATGAGCAGTTCTTC

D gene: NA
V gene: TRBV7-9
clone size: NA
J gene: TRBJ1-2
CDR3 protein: CASSLDPGRGGYTF
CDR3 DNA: TGTGCCAGCAGCTTAGACCCGGGGCGGGGTGGCTACACCTTC

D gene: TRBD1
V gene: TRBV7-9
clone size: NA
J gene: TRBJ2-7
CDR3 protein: CASSHRDRLYEQYF
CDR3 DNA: TGTGCCAGCAGCCACAGGGACAGACTCTACGAGCAGTACTTC

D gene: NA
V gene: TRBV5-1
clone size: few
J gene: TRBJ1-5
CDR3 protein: CASSLEGPNQPQHF
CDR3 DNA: TGCGCCAGCAGCTTGGAAGGGCCCAATCAGCCCCAGCATTTT

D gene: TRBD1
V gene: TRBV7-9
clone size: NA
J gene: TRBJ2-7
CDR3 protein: CASSFKGDRWDNEQYF
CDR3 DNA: TGTGCCAGCAGCTTTAAAGGGGACAGGTGGGATAACGAGCAGTACTTC

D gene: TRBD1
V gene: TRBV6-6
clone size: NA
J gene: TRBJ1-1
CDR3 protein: CASSNEGARAEAFF
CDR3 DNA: TGTGCCAGCAGCAACGAGGGGGCTCGGGCTGAAGCTTTCTTT

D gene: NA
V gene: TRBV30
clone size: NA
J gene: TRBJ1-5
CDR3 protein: CAWRGGGAGNQPQHF
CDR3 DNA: TGTGCCTGGCGGGGAGGGGGGGCCGGCAATCAGCCCCAGCATTTT

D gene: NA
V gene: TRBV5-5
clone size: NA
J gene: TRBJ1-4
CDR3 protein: CASSLYYGGVGTNEKLFF
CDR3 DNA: TGTGCCAGCAGCTTGTATTATGGGGGAGTGGGGACTAATGAAAAACTGTTTTTT

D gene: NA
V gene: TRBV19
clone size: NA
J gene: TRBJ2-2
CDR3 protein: CASTGQGAGELFF
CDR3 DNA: TGTGCCAGTACAGGGCAAGGGGCCGGGGAGCTGTTTTTT

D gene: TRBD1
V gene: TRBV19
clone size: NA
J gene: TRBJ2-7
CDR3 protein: CASSMTGNEQYF
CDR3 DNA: TGTGCCAGTAGTATGACAGGGAACGAGCAGTACTTC